The 7 T cell receptor beta chains below come from one sample, sequenced in a study of molecular identifiers for immune sequencing clone quantification. MiXCR was run by TCRdb on the PCR reads, yielding one entry per CDR3 protein. The repertoire holds roughly 320,000 distinct CDR3 sequences, with roughly a fifth as singletons. The sequencing input was naive CD8+ T cells from blood, with Jurkat cell RNA spiked in. Subset given: FACS-sorted CD8+CD4-CCR7+CD45RA+ naive T cells. The receptor source for this set is a human donor in good health. Some libraries in this study had Jurkat cell RNA spiked in.

This clonotype has a single count. The missing conserved phenylalanine or tryptophan at the end of this CDR3 makes a read error likely. The chain couples TRBV20-1 to TRBJ1-5; TRBD1 might be the D (5 bases). V lost 0 bases and J 2 bases, leaving 14 bases between the germline ends. This CDR3 is built from 16 residues. Germline CDR1 and CDR2: DFQATT and SNEGSKA (reference sequence). The CDR3 protein is CSARDKRGSGNQPQHS. The CDR3 DNA follows: TGCAGTGCTAGAGATAAGCGGGGGTCGGGCAATCAGCCCCAGCATTCT.

About this clonotype itself: This clone may be a read error of a much larger clone one base away. The chain couples TRBV28 to TRBJ2-7, with D perhaps matching TRBD2 (5 bases). The CDR3 is 17 amino acids. In germline, CDR1 is MDHEN, CDR2 SYDVKM. The V and J ends lost 4 bases and 3 bases respectively, with 22 bases between them. CDR3: CASSSKYWTGGSYEQYF. CDR3 coding DNA: TGTGCCAGCAGTTCGAAATACTGGACTGGCGGCAGCTACGAGCAGTACTTC. Filled out from reference TRBV28 and TRBJ2-7, the complete variable domain reads DVKVTQSSRYLVKRTGEKVFLECVQDMDHENMFWYRQDPGLGLRLIYFSYDVKMKEKGDIPEGYSVSREKKERFSLILESASTNQTSMYLCASSSKYWTGGSYEQYFGPGTRLTVT.

In this sample, this clonotype turned up a few times. The chain joins TRBV23-1 to TRBJ2-3, with D perhaps matching TRBD2 (7 bases). TRBV23-1 is assigned to the ORF class and has an uncertain function. The CDR3 covers 16 residues. V was pared by 0 bases and J by 1 base, with 11 bases between. Written as DNA, the CDR3 is TGCGCCAGCAGTCAATCGGGAGGGGGAGGCACAGATACGCAGTATTTT. Translated, it gives CASSQSGGGGTDTQYF.

This clonotype was observed a single time. A much larger clone lies a single base off, so this may be a read error. This CDR3 is missing its conserved last phenylalanine or tryptophan, likely due to a read error. This chain uses TRBV27 with TRBJ2-3; weak D call: TRBD2 (6 bases). The CDR3 has 14 residues. Germline CDR1 is MNHEY and CDR2 is SMNVEV (reference sequence). V gave up 2 bases and J gave up 4 bases, with 10 bases separating them. The CDR3 region is CASSLVGGADTQYS. Here the CDR3 DNA reads TGTGCCAGCAGTTTAGTGGGAGGCGCAGATACGCAGTATTCT.

J is TRBJ1-3 and V is TRBV11-2; D unclear. Trimming removed 4 bases at V and 0 bases at J, with 10 bases between. CDR1 SGHAT and CDR2 FQNNGV come from the germline V gene. The CDR3 is made up of 15 amino acids. This chain's CDR3 is CASSSWAGSGNTIYF. CDR3 nucleotides: TGTGCCAGCAGCTCTTGGGCAGGCTCTGGAAACACCATATATTTT.

Points on this clonotype: A single base separates this from a much larger clone, so it may be a read error. The chain has TRBV7-9 and TRBJ2-3; the match to TRBD2 covers 11 bases. CDR3 size: 16 residues. In germline, CDR1 is SEHNR, CDR2 FQNEAQ (reference sequence). The CDR3, as DNA: TGTGTCAGCAGCCATCTAGCGGGAGGAGTATCGGATACGCAGTATTTT. The encoded protein is CVSSHLAGGVSDTQYF.

The V call is TRBV13, the J call TRBJ2-3; 9 bases match TRBD2. V lost 2 bases to trimming and J lost 1 base; unmatched junction nucleotides: 4. The length of the CDR3 is 16 residues. CDR1 and CDR2 (germline): PRHDT, FYEKMQ (reference sequence). This chain's CDR3 is CASSLKAGGGTDTQYF. The CDR3 coding sequence is TGTGCCAGCAGCTTAAAAGCGGGAGGTGGCACAGATACGCAGTATTTT. The whole variable domain, filled in from reference TRBV13 and TRBJ2-3, reads AAGVIQSPRHLIKEKRETATLKCYPIPRHDTVYWYQQGPGQDPQFLISFYEKMQSDKGSIPDRFSAQQFSDYHSELNMSSLELGDSALYFCASSLKAGGGTDTQYFGPGTRLTVL.